This TCR beta chain came from a study of PD-1 blockade in classical Hodgkin lymphoma. The data were produced by immunoSEQ multiplex PCR, yet TCRdb's version contains in-frame clones alone and is incomplete. The sample yields 11,000 to 15,000 clones, roughly 86% seen once. The patients all showed relapse after autologous stem cell transplantation, while their brentuximab vedotin exposure varied. This clone came up a few times. As yet, its antigen is unknown. CDR1 and CDR2 from the germline V gene are SGHNT and YYREEE (reference sequence). The CDR3 runs to 15 residues. V shed 0 bases, J shed 13 bases, and the junction held 10 bases outside the gene matches. Study conclusions and caveats: It was CD4+ TCR diversity, not CD8+, that rose significantly by C4D1. Complete responders started with a diversity level that resembled newly diagnosed patients at baseline. A reduction in baseline TCR diversity was reportedly seen in newly diagnosed patients relative to healthy donors.

The chain is built from TRBV5-4 and TRBJ1-2; 12 bases match TRBD1. This receptor was taken from a human donor with classical Hodgkin lymphoma. The input for sequencing was peripheral blood mononuclear cells (PBMCs), taken at baseline. The DNA of the CDR3 is TGTGCCAGCAGCTTGGATGGGACAGGGGGCTTTTCGTCCACCTTC. This gives the protein CASSLDGTGGFSSTF. The complete variable domain, with remaining parts taken from reference TRBV5-4 and TRBJ1-2, reads ETGVTQSPTHLIKTRGQQVTLRCSSQSGHNTVSWYQQALGQGPQFIFQYYREEENGRGNFPPRFSGLQFPNYSSELNVNALELDDSALYLCASSLDGTGGFSSTFGSGTRLTVV.